Shown below are 17 T cell receptor beta chains from a single sample sequenced in a study of T cells after yellow fever vaccination. TCRdb reanalysed the 5' RACE reads using MiXCR and keeps one entry per CDR3 protein. The sample includes about 260,000 distinct CDR3 sequences, about 5.2% of them seen just once. This specimen was CD4+ T cells sorted from PBMCs, taken on the day of the yellow fever booster vaccination. These receptors originate from a young man who received the YFV17D yellow fever vaccine.

This clonotype has a handful of counts. J is TRBJ2-3 and V is TRBV3-2; TRBD2 is the table's D call and was not checked against the DNA. TRBV3-2 is a recognized pseudogene. This CDR3 is 15 amino acids long. The CDR3 region has the DNA TGTGCCAGCAGCCACGGACTAGCGGGGAAACATACGCAGTATTTT. It encodes CASSHGLAGKHTQYF.

This clonotype was recorded a few times. The gene calls are TRBV20-1 and TRBJ2-7, with D hard to call. V was pared by 5 bases and J by 2 bases, with 13 bases between. This CDR3 has 13 residues. Germline lookup yields CDR1 DFQATT and CDR2 SNEGSKA (reference sequence). CDR3 in DNA: TGCAGTGCTGGAAACTCGAAGGCCTACGAGCAGTACTTC. Translated: CSAGNSKAYEQYF.

This clonotype showed up just a few times. This chain connects TRBV9 to TRBJ2-1; possibly TRBD2 for D (5 bases). CDR1 and CDR2 (germline): SGDLS, YYNGEE. V dropped 4 bases and J dropped 0 bases, with 17 bases sitting between them. The CDR3 runs to 17 residues. CDR3 DNA: TGTGCCAGCAGCCCTCGGGCAGAGGGAAGCTCCTACAATGAGCAGTTCTTC. It specifies CASSPRAEGSSYNEQFF.

The sample holds a few counts of this clonotype. The chain combines TRBV9 with TRBJ2-2; no clear D. V lost 4 bases and J 1 base, leaving 5 bases between the germline ends. Germline V lookup: CDR1 SGDLS, CDR2 YYNGEE. This CDR3 has 13 amino acids. DNA of the CDR3: TGTGCCAGCAGCACCCTGAACACCGGGGAGCTGTTTTTT. Translation: CASSTLNTGELFF.

This clonotype has at least ten counts. The chain carries TRBV10-3 and TRBJ2-1, with D perhaps TRBD1 (6 bases). The CDR3 spans 14 residues. The germline gives CDR1 ENHRY, CDR2 SYGVKD. V gave up 6 bases and J gave up 3 bases, with 12 bases separating them. The CDR3 coding sequence is TGTGCCATCAGCAAACAGGGCGGCTACAATGAGCAGTTCTTC. Translation: CAISKQGGYNEQFF.

This clonotype was detected many times. This chain uses TRBV7-2 with TRBJ1-5, with 8 bases lining up with TRBD1. The CDR3 totals 14 residues. Trimming at V came to 4 bases and at J to 6 bases, leaving 5 bases not matched to a gene. Germline CDR1 and CDR2: SGHTA and FQGNSA. CDR3 DNA: TGTGCCAGCAGCTCCGCAGGGGGCGGTCAGCCCCAGCATTTT. Translated: CASSSAGGGQPQHF.

The gene calls are TRBV5-4 and TRBJ2-6, with 8 bases aligning to TRBD2. The CDR3 runs to 18 residues. J lost 0 bases, V lost 0 bases, and 5 bases had no gene match. The germline V gene has CDR1 SGHNT and CDR2 YYREEE (reference sequence). CDR3 loop: CASSLAGRASSGANVLTF. DNA for the CDR3: TGTGCCAGCAGCTTGGCCGGGAGGGCCAGCTCTGGGGCCAACGTCCTGACTTTC.

This clonotype was counted a few times. The V call is TRBV7-3, the J call TRBJ1-4; weak D call: TRBD1 (6 bases). Looked up from germline, CDR1 is SGHTA and CDR2 is FQGTGA. The CDR3 is 14 residues long. V lost 6 bases, J lost 8 bases, and 16 bases lay in between. The CDR3 DNA reads as TGTGCCAGCAGGAGGCAGGGGTTATACGAAAAACTGTTTTTT. It translates to CASRRQGLYEKLFF.

The CDR3 nucleotides read TGTGCCAGCAGTGAATACCACCAGGGGAACACTGAAGCTTTCTTT. It translates to CASSEYHQGNTEAFF. The chain is built from TRBV25-1 and TRBJ1-1; D may be TRBD1 (5 bases). The V gene lost 0 bases and the J gene lost 1 base, with 9 bases spanning the gap. The CDR3 has 15 residues. Germline CDR1 reads MGHDK; CDR2 reads SYGVNS. The entire variable domain, with the rest obtained from reference TRBV25-1 and TRBJ1-1, is as follows: EADIYQTPRYLVIGTGKKITLECSQTMGHDKMYWYQQDPGMELHLIHYSYGVNSTEKGDLSSESTVSRIRTEHFPLTLESARPSHTSQYLCASSEYHQGNTEAFFGQGTRLTVV.

This clonotype was counted between two and nine times. The rearrangement joins TRBV5-1 to TRBJ2-3; possible D gene TRBD1, 5 bases. The CDR3 runs 14 residues. Germline lookup yields CDR1 SGHRS and CDR2 YFSETQ. V was clipped by 0 bases and J by 2 bases, with 7 bases between them. Here the CDR3 DNA reads TGCGCCAGCAGCTTGGGGACAACCACAGATACGCAGTATTTT. Translated, it gives CASSLGTTTDTQYF.

This clonotype occurred many times. V gene TRBV18 combines with J gene TRBJ2-5, with D possibly matching TRBD2 (5 bases). V lost 1 base and J 7 bases, leaving 13 bases between the germline ends. From germline, CDR1 is KGHSH and CDR2 LQKENI. The CDR3 spans 14 residues. The CDR3 reads CASSPRRTLGTQYF. In nucleotides, the CDR3 is TGTGCCAGCTCACCACGGAGGACTCTCGGGACCCAGTACTTC.

This clonotype was detected many times. The chain couples TRBV7-2 to TRBJ2-7; D is unresolved. In germline, CDR1 is SGHTA, CDR2 FQGNSA. V was clipped by 3 bases and J by 0 bases, with 6 bases between them. CDR3 length equals 13 residues. The CDR3 sequence is CASSLHDSYEQYF. In DNA form, the CDR3 reads TGTGCCAGCAGCTTGCACGACTCCTACGAGCAGTACTTC.

This clonotype was detected many times. The J gene is TRBJ2-5, the V gene TRBV14; TRBD2 matches at 13 bases. V lost 5 bases, J lost 4 bases, and 4 bases stayed unmatched. CDR1 SGHDN and CDR2 FVKESK come from the germline V gene. CDR3 length: 15 residues. This CDR3 reads CASSARLAGGETQYF. Here the CDR3 DNA reads TGTGCCAGCAGCGCGCGACTAGCGGGAGGAGAGACCCAGTACTTC.

This clonotype has at least ten counts. The chain links TRBV6-5 to TRBJ2-7; 11 nucleotides line up with TRBD1. The CDR3 is 14 amino acids. Looked up from germline, CDR1 is MNHEY and CDR2 is SVGAGI. J was trimmed by 9 bases and V by 5 bases; bases with no gene match: 9. The CDR3 sequence: CASSPRDRGVVQYF. In DNA, the CDR3 is TGTGCCAGCAGTCCCCGGGACAGGGGGGTCGTGCAGTACTTC.

In its sample, this clonotype was seen a few times. J is TRBJ2-2 and V is TRBV10-2, with a weak D call TRBD1 (5 bases). The V end was cut by 8 bases, the J end by 1 base, with 8 bases between. Germline V gene lookup returns CDR1 WSHSY and CDR2 SAAADI. There are 13 residues in the CDR3. CDR3 bases: TGCGCCAGCGCACAGGTGAACACCGGGGAGCTGTTTTTT. This encodes CASAQVNTGELFF.

This clonotype was seen many times. The V call is TRBV10-3, the J call TRBJ1-5; the match to TRBD1 covers 7 bases. The CDR3 has 15 amino acids. Germline V lookup: CDR1 ENHRY, CDR2 SYGVKD. The V segment lost 4 bases and the J segment 1 base; nucleotides outside the gene matches: 4. Here the CDR3 DNA reads TGTGCCATCAGTGCGCGGGGACAGAGCAATCAGCCCCAGCATTTT. Protein sequence: CAISARGQSNQPQHF.

This clonotype showed up just a few times. The chain has TRBV9 and TRBJ1-2; no clear D. V was pared by 4 bases and J by 7 bases, with 17 bases between. In germline, CDR1 is SGDLS, CDR2 YYNGEE. This CDR3 is 14 amino acids long. CDR3 residues: CASSLRLDRGGYTF. DNA of the CDR3: TGTGCCAGCAGCCTACGCCTCGACCGGGGTGGCTACACCTTC. The whole variable domain, filled in from reference TRBV9 and TRBJ1-2, reads DSGVTQTPKHLITATGQRVTLRCSPRSGDLSVYWYQQSLDQGLQFLIQYYNGEERAKGNILERFSAQQFPDLHSELNLSSLELGDSALYFCASSLRLDRGGYTFGSGTRLTVV.